This is a list of T cell receptor beta chains from one sample in a study of post-analysis software for immune sequencing data. TCRdb re-called the PCR reads with MiXCR, one entry per CDR3 protein. The sample has hundreds of thousands of distinct CDR3 sequences; about 53% are singletons. The source material was blood. Source of these receptors: a girl aged 5-17 years with multiple sclerosis. CDR3s include the opening cysteine and the closing phenylalanine or tryptophan. The D gene is left open where the match is weak. Clone size is stated in some rows and not others, as once, few, many or a class when expanded.

j_gene: TRBJ2-5
v_gene: TRBV12-3/TRBV12-4
d_gene: -
abundance: -
CDR3nt: TGTGCCAGCACCACGCTCGGGGTAGGGGAGACCCAGTACTTC
CDR3aa: CASTTLGVGETQYF

j_gene: TRBJ2-3
v_gene: TRBV20-1
d_gene: -
abundance: -
CDR3nt: TGCAGTGCTAGTAGATCGCTCGCAGATACGCAGTATTTT
CDR3aa: CSASRSLADTQYF

j_gene: TRBJ2-5
v_gene: TRBV20-1
d_gene: -
abundance: -
CDR3nt: TGCAGTGCCGAGGGCGCGATAGAGACCCAGTACTTC
CDR3aa: CSAEGAIETQYF

j_gene: TRBJ2-1
v_gene: TRBV20-1
d_gene: TRBD2
abundance: -
CDR3nt: TGCAGTGCTAGGGAGAAGCGGGGCCCCTACAATGAGCAGTTCTTC
CDR3aa: CSAREKRGPYNEQFF

j_gene: TRBJ2-7
v_gene: TRBV6-5
d_gene: -
abundance: few
CDR3nt: TGTGCCAGCAGTGTCGTGGGGGGGCGAAACGAGCAGTACTTC
CDR3aa: CASSVVGGRNEQYF

j_gene: TRBJ2-7
v_gene: TRBV21-1
d_gene: -
abundance: -
CDR3nt: TGTGCCAGCAGCCAAAAAGGTCCTCCCTACGAGCAGTACTTC
CDR3aa: CASSQKGPPYEQYF

j_gene: TRBJ2-1
v_gene: TRBV5-1
d_gene: -
abundance: -
CDR3nt: TGCGCCAGCAGCCTAGGGACACCCTACAATGAGCAGTTCTTC
CDR3aa: CASSLGTPYNEQFF

j_gene: TRBJ2-3
v_gene: TRBV20-1
d_gene: TRBD2
abundance: -
CDR3nt: TGCAGTGCTGGGGGACTAGCGGGAGCCCGAAGCACAGATACGCAGTATTTT
CDR3aa: CSAGGLAGARSTDTQYF

j_gene: TRBJ2-6
v_gene: TRBV7-9
d_gene: TRBD2
abundance: -
CDR3nt: TGTGCCAGCAGCTTAGACATCGGGGGGGCCGGGTCTGGGGCCAACGTCCTGACTTTC
CDR3aa: CASSLDIGGAGSGANVLTF

j_gene: TRBJ2-1
v_gene: TRBV7-2
d_gene: TRBD2
abundance: -
CDR3nt: TGTGCCAGCAGCTTAGCCGGAACTAGCGGGAGGAGAGAGCAGTTCTTC
CDR3aa: CASSLAGTSGRREQFF

j_gene: TRBJ1-2
v_gene: TRBV9
d_gene: -
abundance: many
CDR3nt: TGTGCCAGCAGCGTATCATCGCCCGCCTACTATGGCTACACCTTC
CDR3aa: CASSVSSPAYYGYTF

j_gene: TRBJ1-2
v_gene: TRBV7-6
d_gene: -
abundance: -
CDR3nt: TGTGCCAGCAGCTTTGCAACGGACAGATCTAACTATGGCTACACCTTC
CDR3aa: CASSFATDRSNYGYTF

j_gene: TRBJ2-1
v_gene: TRBV5-1
d_gene: TRBD2
abundance: once
CDR3nt: TGCGCCAGCAGCTTGGGTGGACTAGCGGGGGGGCTCTCCTACAATGAGCAGTTCTTC
CDR3aa: CASSLGGLAGGLSYNEQFF

j_gene: TRBJ2-5
v_gene: TRBV12-3/TRBV12-4
d_gene: TRBD1
abundance: few
CDR3nt: TGTGCCAGCAGTTCCACCGGGACAGGGGGCCGCCATTTTAAAGAGACCCAGTACTTC
CDR3aa: CASSSTGTGGRHFKETQYF

j_gene: TRBJ2-3
v_gene: TRBV7-8
d_gene: -
abundance: -
CDR3nt: TGTGCCAGCAGCTTACGGCTAGGTGGGGATACGCAGTATTTT
CDR3aa: CASSLRLGGDTQYF

j_gene: TRBJ2-4
v_gene: TRBV7-3
d_gene: TRBD1
abundance: -
CDR3nt: TGTGCCAGCAGCATGACAGGGGGGAGGAACATTCAGTACTTC
CDR3aa: CASSMTGGRNIQYF

j_gene: TRBJ2-3
v_gene: TRBV29-1
d_gene: -
abundance: -
CDR3nt: TGCAGCGTGGGAGACAGAGGGTTCACAGATACGCAGTATTTT
CDR3aa: CSVGDRGFTDTQYF

j_gene: TRBJ2-3
v_gene: TRBV29-1
d_gene: -
abundance: few
CDR3nt: TGCAGCGTTGAAGACAGGGAACGGATCAGCACAGATACGCAGTATTTT
CDR3aa: CSVEDRERISTDTQYF

j_gene: TRBJ1-1
v_gene: TRBV11-2
d_gene: -
abundance: -
CDR3nt: TGTGCCAGCAGCTTCTCGGTCGCTGAAGCTTTCTTT
CDR3aa: CASSFSVAEAFF

j_gene: TRBJ1-2
v_gene: TRBV6-6
d_gene: TRBD1
abundance: few
CDR3nt: TGTGCCAGCAGTGAGGGGGCAGGGCGTAACTATGGCTACACCTTC
CDR3aa: CASSEGAGRNYGYTF

j_gene: TRBJ2-3
v_gene: TRBV2
d_gene: -
abundance: few
CDR3nt: TGTGCCAGCAGTGAACGCGGACCCCCTCCGGATACGCAGTATTTT
CDR3aa: CASSERGPPPDTQYF

j_gene: TRBJ2-3
v_gene: TRBV9
d_gene: TRBD2
abundance: -
CDR3nt: TGTGCCAGCAGCGTAGATTCTGCGGGGGGACCAGTAGATACGCAGTATTTT
CDR3aa: CASSVDSAGGPVDTQYF

j_gene: TRBJ2-5
v_gene: TRBV6-2/TRBV6-3
d_gene: -
abundance: -
CDR3nt: TGTGCCAGCGAAAGCCCGGGGAGGAGGGAGACCCAGTACTTC
CDR3aa: CASESPGRRETQYF

j_gene: TRBJ2-3
v_gene: TRBV4-1
d_gene: TRBD2
abundance: few
CDR3nt: TGCGCCAGCAGCCCACCTGTGGGACTAGCGGGAGTTAGCACAGATACGCAGTATTTT
CDR3aa: CASSPPVGLAGVSTDTQYF

j_gene: TRBJ2-7
v_gene: TRBV20-1
d_gene: TRBD1
abundance: few
CDR3nt: TGCAGTGCTCAGGACAGGGGGGATTCCTACGAGCAGTACTTC
CDR3aa: CSAQDRGDSYEQYF

j_gene: TRBJ2-1
v_gene: TRBV10-3
d_gene: TRBD2
abundance: -
CDR3nt: TGTGCCATCAGTGTCCCCCCATCCATGGCGGGAGGGCGTGGCCGGAGCAATGAGCAGTTCTTC
CDR3aa: CAISVPPSMAGGRGRSNEQFF

j_gene: TRBJ2-1
v_gene: TRBV5-1
d_gene: -
abundance: -
CDR3nt: TGCGCCAGCAGCTTTTCAGGGGTGGGGAATGAGCAGTTCTTC
CDR3aa: CASSFSGVGNEQFF

j_gene: TRBJ2-7
v_gene: TRBV24-1
d_gene: -
abundance: -
CDR3nt: TGTGCCACCAGTGATTTGGGCAGGGGAAGGTACGAGCAGTACTTC
CDR3aa: CATSDLGRGRYEQYF

j_gene: TRBJ2-7
v_gene: TRBV4-1
d_gene: -
abundance: -
CDR3nt: TGCGCCAGCAGCCAAGAGGCTAGCTGGTTGAGGGAGCAGTACTTC
CDR3aa: CASSQEASWLREQYF

j_gene: TRBJ2-7
v_gene: TRBV29-1
d_gene: -
abundance: -
CDR3nt: TGCAGCGTTGAAGATATGTCTTCGTACGAGCAGTACTTC
CDR3aa: CSVEDMSSYEQYF

j_gene: TRBJ2-5
v_gene: TRBV20-1
d_gene: -
abundance: -
CDR3nt: TGCAGTCTTATACAGGGAGGTGAGGAGACCCAGTACTTC
CDR3aa: CSLIQGGEETQYF

j_gene: TRBJ2-3
v_gene: TRBV29-1
d_gene: TRBD2
abundance: -
CDR3nt: TGCAGCGTTAAGGGACTAGCGGGAGATTTAGATACGCAGTATTTT
CDR3aa: CSVKGLAGDLDTQYF

j_gene: TRBJ2-1
v_gene: TRBV7-8
d_gene: TRBD2
abundance: -
CDR3nt: TGTGCCAGCAGCCCCCGTGGAGCGGGGGGTACAAATGAGCAGTTCTTC
CDR3aa: CASSPRGAGGTNEQFF

j_gene: TRBJ2-3
v_gene: TRBV12-3/TRBV12-4
d_gene: TRBD2
abundance: few
CDR3nt: TGTGCCAGCAGTCCCCTCGGGGGGTTGACAGATACGCAGTATTTT
CDR3aa: CASSPLGGLTDTQYF

j_gene: TRBJ1-2
v_gene: TRBV5-1
d_gene: TRBD1
abundance: few
CDR3nt: TGCGCCAGCAGCTTGAATATCGGGGACAGGGTCGATGGCTACACCTTC
CDR3aa: CASSLNIGDRVDGYTF

j_gene: TRBJ2-7
v_gene: TRBV10-3
d_gene: -
abundance: -
CDR3nt: TGTGCCATCAGTGACTGGGGTGTCAGCTACGAGCAGTACTTC
CDR3aa: CAISDWGVSYEQYF

j_gene: TRBJ2-3
v_gene: TRBV20-1
d_gene: TRBD2
abundance: -
CDR3nt: TGCAGTGCTCCACTCTTTAGCGGGAGGTCACCAGATACGCAGTATTTT
CDR3aa: CSAPLFSGRSPDTQYF

j_gene: TRBJ2-3
v_gene: TRBV4-1
d_gene: -
abundance: -
CDR3nt: TGCGCCAGCCCGGACGAGGGGACGCAGTATTTT
CDR3aa: CASPDEGTQYF

j_gene: TRBJ2-7
v_gene: TRBV20-1
d_gene: TRBD2
abundance: -
CDR3nt: TGCAGTGCTAGAAAGATCTGGGGGGAGGGCTACGAGCAGTACTTC
CDR3aa: CSARKIWGEGYEQYF

j_gene: TRBJ2-5
v_gene: TRBV15
d_gene: -
abundance: -
CDR3nt: TGTGCCACCAGCAGACGTGGCCTCCCGGTGGAGACCCAGTACTTC
CDR3aa: CATSRRGLPVETQYF

j_gene: TRBJ1-1
v_gene: TRBV29-1
d_gene: TRBD1
abundance: -
CDR3nt: TGCAGCGTTCGGGGTGGACAGGGGCCTCACTCTGTGAACACTGAAGCTTTCTTT
CDR3aa: CSVRGGQGPHSVNTEAFF